Each of the 13 T cell receptor beta chains below was sequenced from the same sample in a study of shared clonotypes between healthy human individuals. Clones were read by immunoSEQ multiplex PCR, and TCRdb kept only the in-frame ones, dropping some. The table has 550,000 to 750,000 clones, approximately 90% seen once. Terminally differentiated effector memory CD45RA+ cells were excluded by CCR7 positive selection of CD45RO-negative cells. Sequencing used naive CD8+ T cells sorted from blood. The receptor source for this set is a man aged 25 to 40 in good health.

The gene calls are TRBV19 and TRBJ1-2; D is uncertain. The ends were cut back, 1 base at V and 7 bases at J, with 10 bases in the middle. The germline V gene encodes CDR1 LNHDA and CDR2 SQIVND (reference sequence). The CDR3 totals 13 residues. CDR3 in DNA: TGTGCCAGTAGTATAGCGGGCGTCAGTGGCTACACCTTC. Translated: CASSIAGVSGYTF.

In DNA form, the CDR3 reads TGTGCCAGCAGTTCCCCCTTCTTGGCGGGCCCTGGGGAGGGTGAGCAGTTCTTC. Translating gives CASSSPFLAGPGEGEQFF. The V and J genes are TRBV28 and TRBJ2-1, with 7 bases aligning to TRBD2. The CDR3 sequence is 18 residues long. V lost 4 bases to trimming and J lost 9 bases; unmatched junction nucleotides: 21. Per the germline V gene, CDR1 is MDHEN and CDR2 is SYDVKM.

This clone has only one observation. V and J are TRBV27 and TRBJ2-1, with D possibly matching TRBD2 (5 bases). V lost 7 bases and J 4 bases, leaving 14 bases between the germline ends. Germline lookup yields CDR1 MNHEY and CDR2 SMNVEV (reference sequence). The CDR3 runs to 14 residues. The CDR3: CASTDSTPYNEQFF. CDR3 nucleotides: TGTGCCAGCACGGACTCCACCCCTTACAATGAGCAGTTCTTC.

This clone was detected only once. V gene TRBV2 combines with J gene TRBJ2-7; 12 nucleotides line up with TRBD2. The CDR3 runs 17 residues. V shed 7 bases, J shed 5 bases, and the junction held 15 bases outside the gene matches. Germline V gene data show CDR1 as SNHLY and CDR2 as FYNNEI. CDR3 coding DNA: TGTGCCAGCACCATGAAAGGGGCTAGCGGGAGGGCCCACGAGCAGTACTTC. Translated: CASTMKGASGRAHEQYF. The complete variable domain, with remaining parts taken from reference TRBV2 and TRBJ2-7, reads EPEVTQTPSHQVTQMGQEVILRCVPISNHLYFYWYRQILGQKVEFLVSFYNNEISEKSEIFDDQFSVERPDGSNFTLKIRSTKLEDSAMYFCASTMKGASGRAHEQYFGPGTRLTVT.

This rearrangement joins TRBV7-2 to TRBJ2-7, with 9 positions matching TRBD1. Germline CDR1 and CDR2: SGHTA and FQGNSA. This CDR3 is 15 amino acids long. V lost 5 bases to trimming and J lost 1 base; unmatched junction nucleotides: 6. CDR3 coding DNA: TGTGCCAGCAGCCTAGGGACAGGGTTATCCTACGAGCAGTACTTC. Translation gives CASSLGTGLSYEQYF.

This clone appeared a few times. The same CDR3 arises from other DNA sequences in this sample as well. The V call is TRBV5-1, the J call TRBJ2-3; D is unresolved. Germline V CDR1 and CDR2: SGHRS, YFSETQ. Trimming cost V 5 bases and J 2 bases, with 3 bases left between them. This CDR3 contains 11 residues. The CDR3 loop reads CASRSTDTQYF. For the CDR3, the DNA is TGCGCCAGCAGATCCACAGATACGCAGTATTTT.

The V call is TRBV14, the J call TRBJ2-5, with D uncertain. The CDR3 covers 13 residues. CDR1 SGHDN and CDR2 FVKESK come from the germline V gene. Between the trimmed V and J ends, which lost 2 bases and 5 bases, there was a span of 9 bases. The CDR3 reads CASSQRVKETQYF. The CDR3 DNA reads TGTGCCAGCAGCCAAAGGGTCAAGGAGACCCAGTACTTC.

With respect to this clone: Other DNA sequences in this specimen translate into the identical CDR3. As DNA, the CDR3 is TGTGCCAGCAGCTCGGGACTTACTTACGAGCAGTACTTC. Amino acid sequence: CASSSGLTYEQYF. V is TRBV7-9 and J is TRBJ2-7; D might be TRBD2 (6 bases). Per germline, CDR1 SEHNR and CDR2 FQNEAQ (reference sequence). This CDR3 contains 13 residues. The V gene lost 4 bases and the J gene lost 4 bases, with 11 bases spanning the gap.

On this clone itself: The junction does not match germline at one end; this may be a read error. The V call is TRBV7-7, the J call TRBJ2-7; 14 nucleotides align to TRBD2. This CDR3 comprises 15 residues. CDR1 and CDR2 (germline): SSHAT, FNYEAQ (reference sequence). The CDR3 region is CASSPGTSGSYEQYF. CDR3 bases: TGTGCTAGCAGTCCCGGGACTAGCGGGAGTTACGAGCAGTACTTC.

This clone was detected only once. The chain employs TRBV10-3 and TRBJ2-7; TRBD2 matches at 10 bases. V shed 4 bases, J shed 6 bases, and the junction held 6 bases outside the gene matches. Looked up from germline, CDR1 is ENHRY and CDR2 is SYGVKD. The CDR3 sequence is 14 residues long. This chain's CDR3 is CAISVQREGPEQYF. DNA for the CDR3: TGTGCCATCAGTGTACAGCGGGAGGGCCCCGAGCAGTACTTC.

This clone came up many times. The chain combines TRBV5-4 with TRBJ2-1, with TRBD2 as a possible D gene (5 bases). This CDR3 contains 14 residues. Germline V gene data show CDR1 as SGHNT and CDR2 as YYREEE (reference sequence). Trimming took 7 bases from V and 0 from J, leaving 11 bases between them. CDR3 in DNA: TGTGCCAGCCGAAGCGGAAGCTCCTACAATGAGCAGTTCTTC. The encoded protein is CASRSGSSYNEQFF.

The chain uses TRBV6-5 and TRBJ1-1, with TRBD1 identical over 7 bases. V was pared by 5 bases and J by 5 bases, with 8 bases of the junction left unmatched. In germline, CDR1 is MNHEY, CDR2 SVGAGI. CDR3 length equals 14 residues. This chain's CDR3 is CASSVIGGKTEAFF. The DNA of the CDR3 is TGTGCCAGCAGTGTAATAGGGGGCAAGACTGAAGCTTTCTTT.

This sequence joins TRBV6-1 and TRBJ2-1, with no clear D. CDR1 is MNHNS and CDR2 is SASEGT in the germline V gene. The CDR3 loop spans 12 amino acids. V was clipped by 10 bases and J by 0 bases, with 7 bases between them. Here the CDR3 DNA reads TGTGCCACCAGGAGCTCCTACAATGAGCAGTTCTTC. Translated: CATRSSYNEQFF.